The rows below give T cell receptor beta chains drawn from one sample of a study of blood T cell dynamics during melanoma immunotherapy. Profiled with immunoSEQ multiplex PCR; TCRdb holds only in-frame clones, not every one. The table lists 15,000 or so clones, 87% of them singletons. Specimen: blood, collected from a patient treated with checkpoint blockade. The receptors originated from a human donor with melanoma. Both conserved end residues are trimmed from each CDR3. Size values are once, few and many counts, or a class for expanded clones, and some rows have none.

v_call,j_call,clone_size,cdr3_aa
TRBV30,TRBJ2-1,-,AWSTTRTSGRSYNEQF
TRBV7-9,TRBJ2-5,-,ASSSYGEETQY
TRBV28,TRBJ2-2,-,ASTPIVAGELF
TRBV4-3,TRBJ2-2,-,ASSHHFDRDTGELF
TRBV9,TRBJ2-4,-,ASSASPGEGAKNIQY
TRBV5-1,TRBJ1-1,-,ASSFSPSRSNTEAF
TRBV18,TRBJ2-7,-,ASSRQDRTYEQY
TRBV6-5,TRBJ1-2,-,ASSYGRGVHGYT
TRBV15,TRBJ1-5,once,ATSRGVTGSNQPQH
TRBV5-6,TRBJ1-4,-,ASSLRQYGEKLF
TRBV28,TRBJ1-1,few,ASSQQGSGAF
TRBV7-6,TRBJ1-4,-,ASSQGSLTNEKLF
TRBV7-2,TRBJ2-7,-,ASSLYSGNSYEQY
TRBV28,TRBJ1-5,-,ASSLPGTQNQPQH
TRBV28,TRBJ2-1,-,ASQRDRVVNEQF
TRBV19,TRBJ2-5,-,ASSPTTGVPIATQY
TRBV19,TRBJ1-5,-,ASKVGQGVQPQH
TRBV28,TRBJ2-2,-,ASRARTGGAELF
TRBV5-6,TRBJ2-2,-,ASSLVGSSNTGELF
TRBV7-9,TRBJ1-1,-,ASSPGQAEAF
TRBV6-6,TRBJ1-2,-,ASSYETGGAGGYT
TRBV18,TRBJ2-6,-,ASSTGGGANVLT
TRBV4-2,TRBJ2-2,-,ASSANPWGTTNTGELF
TRBV4-1,TRBJ2-7,-,ASSQDEAGTVYEQY
TRBV4-1,TRBJ1-4,-,ASSQGWGTSTTNEKLF
TRBV4-2,TRBJ2-5,-,ASSPRGQQGETQY
TRBV28,TRBJ2-7,once,ASSSQGVGYEQY
TRBV4-1,TRBJ2-7,-,ASSQEWRQGHEQY
TRBV28,TRBJ1-2,-,ASSLSVGANYGYT
TRBV7-9,TRBJ1-1,once,ASSLEQQSFEAF
TRBV4-2,TRBJ1-1,-,ASSLTTNTEAF